This T cell receptor (beta chain) was sequenced for a study of cytomegalovirus exposure and HLA in healthy donors (TCRdb year 2017). Background on the whole study: An earlier analysis of 550 to 700 of the donors reported 250 to 300 Gb of sequence data and 117 million unique TCR beta sequences from about 179 million T cells. Of the roughly 390 genotyped donors, approximately 80% were placed in the genetic ancestry cluster associated with self-reported Caucasian donors. To predict cytomegalovirus infection status, the study brought together high-throughput TCR immunosequencing, statistical association of individual TCRs with disease status, and machine learning. Genome-wide SNP genotypes for about 65% of the roughly 700 donors were used in a later genetic analysis, which treated that subset as a discovery cohort. HLA typing covered class I and class II loci at four-digit resolution. Typing coverage varied by locus: roughly 629-630 donors for A, B, C, DRB1 and DQB1; roughly 520 for DQA1; about 570 for DPA1; around 450 for DPB1. The T cell repertoires of under 750 subjects were profiled by immunosequencing and related to cytomegalovirus serostatus. Approximately 300 gigabases of sequencing data and around 85 million unique TCR sequences made up an early release that covered around 640 HLA-typed donors. A later analysis re-examined previously published TCR beta repertoires from more than 650 donors and added high-resolution HLA genotyping to investigate patterns of TCR occurrence. The study aimed to test whether cataloging public T cell receptors could reveal signatures of past pathogen exposure. An earlier analysis of around 580 of the donors used high-throughput TCR beta sequencing to judge whether each TCR beta V gene segment behaved as functional or pseudogenic. Across around 400 genotyped donors of the cohort, an average of roughly 250,000 unique TCR beta nucleotide sequences per donor were sequenced, and roughly a sixth of those sequences were non-productive. Besides the first cohort of hundreds of subjects, a separate validation cohort made up of 90 to 150 different subjects was used. The later analysis used no new phenotypic data to find candidate immune exposures, relying instead on TCR beta sequences and their occurrence across donors. All discovery cohort repertoires had been generated using a single sequencing platform. Because of strong linkage in the cohort, five DR-DQ haplotypes were treated as single units for association and clustering. Donor age, sex, ethnicity and CMV serostatus were compiled together with the repertoire data.

V and J lose 1 base and 0 bases, and a span of 8 bases separates them. CDR1 and CDR2, looked up from the germline V gene, are KGHSH and LQKENI. Inclusive of the bounding cysteine and phenylalanine, the CDR3 is 15 residues long. Only the CDR3 DNA stays, 45 bases, in frame from base 1. What the research found in general, with its limitations: The only immune exposure information available for the cohort was CMV serostatus. In vitro tests confirmed that three of the cytomegalovirus-associated TCR beta chains recognize cytomegalovirus antigens. In an earlier analysis of roughly 560 of the donors, most TCR beta V segments were observed in productive rearrangements about 87% or about 30% of the time, broadly matching IMGT annotations. A further reported finding was that TCR beta sequences accurately predicted the HLA-A and HLA-B alleles for most subjects in the first cohort. Roughly 15 rarely observed V segments, including chromosome 9 orphons, were excluded from the earlier analysis of some 590 of the donors because counts were too low. In a later analysis, the rate of TCR association differed among HLA loci, with DRB1 alleles having the most associated TCRs and HLA-C alleles having the fewest. According to a later analysis, most CMV-associated TCR beta chains appeared to be HLA-restricted, and the HLA associations seemed to be driven largely by CMV exposure. Sequencing depth was assumed to be roughly uniform across donors in the presence/absence analyses, though that assumption may not hold. In this cohort, only TCR beta chains were sequenced, and detectable features were limited by the absence of alpha or paired-chain data. V-gene and J-gene trimming of TCR beta chains was associated with a missense DCLRE1C variant in a later genetic analysis, and the association was replicated in an independent cohort. Because the 87-base-pair reads could not distinguish some IMGT-functional V segments, including TRBV6-2 and TRBV6-3, those segments were excluded. A cluster of highly shared sequence variants was judged likely to represent a technical artifact of the sequencing pipeline. In a later analysis, HLA-associated TCR beta chains showed more clonal expansion and lower generation probabilities than non-associated chains that were equally common. Correlated functional status among segregating V segments might reflect linkage disequilibrium, but an unknown experimental factor could not be ruled out. When HLA alleles, especially DR and DQ, strongly co-occurred, TCR associations were difficult to assign to individual alleles. According to a later genetic analysis, donors in an Asian-associated ancestry cluster had fewer N-insertions in productive TCRs than the approximately 630-donor mean. It was suggested by the authors that the approach could potentially be generalized to other disease states and immunological phenotypes. Most TCR sequences were seen in very few donors, while some public TCRs were found in many individuals. The study listed 150 to 200 TCR beta chains as associated with cytomegalovirus. A later analysis associated about 16,000 TCR beta sequences with specific HLA alleles at a false discovery rate of 0.05. Because some donors lacked HLA typing at each locus, the association tests relied only on the typed subset. Cytomegalovirus status was reported to be diagnosed by the classifier with high specificity and sensitivity in both the original and validation cohorts. In a later analysis, several top co-occurrence clusters were reported to appear linked to parvovirus B19, influenza, CMV and Epstein-Barr virus.

Library creation used the immunoSEQ multiplex PCR assay. The multiplex PCR relied on a mix of 60 forward primers for TCR Vbeta segments and 13 reverse primers for TCR Jbeta segments. Amplification of the CDR3 region of rearranged TCR beta genes was performed with a multiplex PCR assay on genomic DNA. The amplified TCR beta libraries were sequenced on the Illumina HiSeq System as 87-base-pair reads. From the authors' description of their analysis: Across the roughly 600 repertoires, a later analysis counted 60 million to 90 million unique TCR beta chains, roughly 11 million of which were shared by at least two donors. Raw reads were error-corrected and collapsed into unique sequences by a nearest-neighbor algorithm in which closely related sequences were merged to remove PCR and sequencing errors. CDR3 sequences were aligned to IMGT reference sequences to assign V, D and J gene segments. For a sequence to be retained, at least a six-nucleotide match to both a V gene segment and a J gene segment was required. Rearrangements were classified as productive when the CDR3 lacked stop codons and remained in frame with V and J, and all other rearrangements were classified as non-productive. Following IMGT convention, CDR3 was defined as the stretch from the second conserved V-encoded cysteine to the conserved J-encoded phenylalanine. The earlier analysis of about 500 of the donors excluded sequences that lacked an unambiguous match to a single V gene segment. An earlier analysis of approximately 590 of the donors called V segments functional above 56.7% productive rearrangements and segregating when the between-donor standard deviation exceeded 5%. A statistical classification framework was developed to diagnose cytomegalovirus status using the catalog of TCR beta chain sequences. In a later analysis, TCR nucleotide sequences were compared against IMGT/GENE-DB human TR gene sequences so that V and J genes could be assigned. A later analysis assigned CDR3 sequences and most-parsimonious VDJ recombination scenarios with the TCRdist pipeline. In a later analysis, each TCR beta chain was defined by its CDR3 amino acid sequence together with its V-gene family, and reads lacking a unique V-gene family were excluded. As a way to deal with suspected cross-contamination and a sequencing artifact, a later analysis dropped nearly 600 nucleotide sequences that were highly shared and had low generation probability. In a later analysis, a clonal expansion index for each public chain was calculated from normalized within-repertoire ranks of inferred template counts. Generation probabilities in a later analysis came from a VDJ recombination model fitted to out-of-frame rearrangements, and those results were checked against IGoR. A later analysis scored TCR-TCR, TCR-HLA and TCR-CMV co-occurrence with hypergeometric tests, applying a repertoire-size bias correction to TCR pairs. A later analysis estimated false discovery rates by permuting HLA or CMV assignments 20 times. A later analysis grouped co-occurring TCRs with DBSCAN, adding TCRdist sequence similarity when clustering within HLA-allele-positive subsets. Co-occurrence clustering excluded repertoires with fewer than 30,000 or more than 120,000 public chains, plus five with anomalous nucleotide sharing. Imported from immuneACCESS, the table was reduced by TCRdb to in-frame sequences with V and J called. These copies leave out some clones; in studies compared against another copy, an unresolved V gene accounts for under half, and the cause of the remainder is not known. From that table come the V and J calls and clone size; the DNA was used to work out D and trimming. The sample has 100,000 to 150,000 clones on record, around 78% of them singletons. Around 19% of the sample is held by the ten biggest clonotypes.

The cohort consisted of 650 to 700 healthy bone marrow donors. At the time of sampling, every cohort member was nominally healthy, though immune exposures that went unrecorded were likely present. The donor tested CMV seropositive, placing the donor among the roughly 300 seropositive members of the cohort. Each donor provided a peripheral blood sample, and peripheral blood mononuclear cells were used for TCR beta sequencing. The Qiagen DNeasy Blood Extraction Kit was used to extract genomic DNA from the blood cell samples. In regard to this clone: Its binding antigen is unknown. No much larger clone is present one base from it, and per-base qualities are unavailable.

The sequenced material came from PBMCs. The chain is assembled from TRBV18 and TRBJ2-3, with a tentative D gene TRBD2 over 6 matching bases. This clonotype was obtained from a man aged 18 to 30 in good health and CMV-seropositive. The DNA sequence is TGTGCCAGCTCACCACAGGGGACTAGCACAGATACGCAGTATTTT. It is translated as CASSPQGTSTDTQYF.